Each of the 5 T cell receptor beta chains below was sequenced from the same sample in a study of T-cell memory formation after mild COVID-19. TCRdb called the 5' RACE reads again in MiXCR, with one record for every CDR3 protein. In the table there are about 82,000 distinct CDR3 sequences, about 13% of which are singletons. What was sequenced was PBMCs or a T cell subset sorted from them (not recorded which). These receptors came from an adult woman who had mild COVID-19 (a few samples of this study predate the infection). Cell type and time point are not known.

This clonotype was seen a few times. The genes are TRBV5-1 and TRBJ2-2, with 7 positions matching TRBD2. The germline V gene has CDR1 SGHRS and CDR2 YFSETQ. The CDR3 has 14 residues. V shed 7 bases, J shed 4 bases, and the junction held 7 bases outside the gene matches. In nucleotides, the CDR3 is TGCGCCAGCGGGCTAGCGGCTGGCACCGGGGAGCTGTTTTTT. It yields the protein CASGLAAGTGELFF.

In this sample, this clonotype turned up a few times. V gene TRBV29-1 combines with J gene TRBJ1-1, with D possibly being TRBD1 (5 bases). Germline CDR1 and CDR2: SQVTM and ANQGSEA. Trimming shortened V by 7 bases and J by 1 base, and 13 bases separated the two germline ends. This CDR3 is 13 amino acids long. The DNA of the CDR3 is TGCAGCGCTGACGGGGGGAGGAACACTGAAGCTTTCTTT. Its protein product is CSADGGRNTEAFF.

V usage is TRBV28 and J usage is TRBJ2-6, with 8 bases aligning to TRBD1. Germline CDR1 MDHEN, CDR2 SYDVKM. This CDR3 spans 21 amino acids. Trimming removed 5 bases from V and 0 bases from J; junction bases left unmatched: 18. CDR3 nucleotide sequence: TGTGCCAGCAGTCCCACTGACAGGGGAGGATTAAGACGCTCTGGGGCCAACGTCCTGACTTTC. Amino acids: CASSPTDRGGLRRSGANVLTF. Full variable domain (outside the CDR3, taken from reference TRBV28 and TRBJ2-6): DVKVTQSSRYLVKRTGEKVFLECVQDMDHENMFWYRQDPGLGLRLIYFSYDVKMKEKGDIPEGYSVSREKKERFSLILESASTNQTSMYLCASSPTDRGGLRRSGANVLTFGAGSRLTVL.

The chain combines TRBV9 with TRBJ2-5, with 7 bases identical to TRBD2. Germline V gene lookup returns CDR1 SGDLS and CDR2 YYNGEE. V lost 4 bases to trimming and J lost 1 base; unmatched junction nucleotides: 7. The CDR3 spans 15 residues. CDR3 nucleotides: TGTGCCAGCAGCCCGAACCCGGGAGGCCAAGAGACCCAGTACTTC. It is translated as CASSPNPGGQETQYF.

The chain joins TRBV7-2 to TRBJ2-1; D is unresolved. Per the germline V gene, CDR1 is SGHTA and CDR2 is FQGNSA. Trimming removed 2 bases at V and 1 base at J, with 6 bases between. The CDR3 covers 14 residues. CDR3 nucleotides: TGTGCCAGCAGCTTAAGTGATTCCTACAATGAGCAGTTCTTC. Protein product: CASSLSDSYNEQFF.